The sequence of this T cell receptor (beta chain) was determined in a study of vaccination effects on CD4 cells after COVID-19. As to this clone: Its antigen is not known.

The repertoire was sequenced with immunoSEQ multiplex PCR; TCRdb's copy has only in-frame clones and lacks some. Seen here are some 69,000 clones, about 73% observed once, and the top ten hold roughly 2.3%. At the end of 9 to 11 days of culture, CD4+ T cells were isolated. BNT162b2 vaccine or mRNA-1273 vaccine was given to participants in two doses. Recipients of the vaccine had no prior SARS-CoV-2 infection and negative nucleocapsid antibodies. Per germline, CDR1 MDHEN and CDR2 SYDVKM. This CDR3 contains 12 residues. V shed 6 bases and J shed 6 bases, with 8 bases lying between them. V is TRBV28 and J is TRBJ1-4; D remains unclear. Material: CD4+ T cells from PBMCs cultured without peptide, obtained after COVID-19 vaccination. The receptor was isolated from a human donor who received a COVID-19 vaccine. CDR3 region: CASRLQHEKLFF. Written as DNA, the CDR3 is TGTGCCAGCAGGCTACAGCATGAAAAACTGTTTTTT.